The 27 T cell receptor beta chains given below trace back to one sample, sequenced in a study of blood T cell repertoires in COVID-19. Using immunoSEQ multiplex PCR, the repertoire was profiled, and TCRdb retains in-frame clones only, with some absent. The sample has some 97,000 clones, 65% to 90% seen once. Sequenced input: PBMCs or T cells enriched from blood (not recorded which). These receptors all come from a woman in her 50s who had recovered from COVID-19.

The V gene is TRBV7-9, the J gene TRBJ2-3; 16 bases are a match to TRBD2. After removal of 5 bases from V and 3 bases from J, the junction contained 5 bases not matched to a gene. CDR3 size: 17 residues. Germline CDR1 SEHNR, CDR2 FQNEAQ (reference sequence). The CDR3 reads CASSAGLAGGPTDTQYF. CDR3 sequence (DNA): TGTGCCAGCAGCGCGGGACTAGCGGGAGGGCCGACAGATACGCAGTATTTT.

The chain links TRBV18 to TRBJ1-2; 8 bases line up with TRBD1. Germline CDR1 and CDR2: KGHSH and LQKENI. The CDR3 covers 14 residues. With 5 bases clipped from V and 6 bases from J, the junction kept 8 bases outside the gene matches. In DNA form, the CDR3 reads TGTGCCAGCTCAGCATTAGGGACAGGCCATGGCTACACCTTC. As protein: CASSALGTGHGYTF.

The chain is built from TRBV19 and TRBJ2-7; 11 nucleotides line up with TRBD1. The CDR3 is 15 residues long. Germline CDR1 reads LNHDA; CDR2 reads SQIVND (reference sequence). V trimming: 5 bases; J trimming: 2 bases; junction bases outside the gene matches: 5. CDR3 loop: CASSVVGQGAYEQYF. In DNA, the CDR3 is TGTGCCAGTAGTGTGGTGGGACAGGGGGCCTACGAGCAGTACTTC.

The chain joins TRBV5-1 to TRBJ1-2, with D possibly matching TRBD1 (5 bases). The V and J ends lost 5 bases and 8 bases respectively, with 22 bases between them. Per germline, CDR1 SGHRS and CDR2 YFSETQ. CDR3 size: 15 residues. The CDR3 protein is CASSSDSAGGVGYTF. The CDR3 region has the DNA TGCGCCAGCAGTAGCGACAGTGCCGGGGGTGTGGGCTACACCTTC.

Turning to this clone: Other DNA sequences in the same sample also yield this CDR3. The chain is built from TRBV9 and TRBJ2-1; TRBD2 aligns across 8 bases. The V segment lost 0 bases and the J segment 4 bases; nucleotides outside the gene matches: 0. Germline CDR1 is SGDLS and CDR2 is YYNGEE. The CDR3 is made up of 14 amino acids. Written as DNA, the CDR3 is TGTGCCAGCAGCGTAGGCGGGGGGTACAATGAGCAGTTCTTC. It is translated as CASSVGGGYNEQFF.

This clone was seen just once. The CDR3 spells CASTSNRGSSYEQYF. In DNA form, the CDR3 reads TGTGCCAGCACTTCTAACAGGGGAAGCTCCTACGAGCAGTACTTC. The gene calls are TRBV28 and TRBJ2-7, with 7 nucleotides matching TRBD1. The CDR3 runs to 15 residues. The V gene end was trimmed by 7 bases and the J gene end by 0 bases; junction bases not matched to a gene: 9. CDR1 is MDHEN, CDR2 SYDVKM, per germline.

This chain links TRBV9 with TRBJ2-5, with 10 bases fitting TRBD2. J was trimmed by 5 bases and V by 0 bases; bases with no gene match: 4. Germline CDR1 is SGDLS and CDR2 is YYNGEE. This CDR3 has 15 amino acids. The CDR3 sequence is CASSVDLAGVETQYF. CDR3 DNA: TGTGCCAGCAGCGTAGATCTAGCGGGAGTTGAGACCCAGTACTTC.

DNA for the CDR3: TGTGCCAGCAAAGTAGCGGGGGGGCAGGAGACCCAGTACTTC. Protein: CASKVAGGQETQYF. The chain has TRBV7-9 and TRBJ2-5; 11 positions match TRBD2. Trimming cost V 7 bases and J 5 bases; bases outside gene matches: 6. This CDR3 is built from 14 residues. The V gene's germline CDR1 is SEHNR and CDR2 FQNEAQ (reference sequence).

The V and J genes are TRBV27 and TRBJ1-5, with 9 nucleotides matching TRBD1. This CDR3 has 20 amino acids. Unmatched junction bases numbered 15, after V lost 1 base and J lost 2 bases. The germline V gene encodes CDR1 MNHEY and CDR2 SMNVEV (reference sequence). The CDR3 sequence is CASSLFTGGTGRVGNQPQHF. The CDR3 nucleotides read TGTGCCAGCAGTTTATTTACAGGTGGGACAGGGCGTGTGGGCAATCAGCCCCAGCATTTT.

The chain links TRBV15 to TRBJ2-7; D not resolved. In germline, CDR1 is LNHNV, CDR2 YYDKDF (reference sequence). The ends were cut back, 0 bases at V and 1 base at J, with 7 bases in the middle. The CDR3 is made up of 14 amino acids. The CDR3 nucleotides are TGTGCCACCAGCAGAGATTCCAGTTCCTACGAGCAGTACTTC. Protein: CATSRDSSSYEQYF.

The rearrangement uses TRBV4-1 and TRBJ1-6; D may be TRBD1 (6 bases). The CDR3 spans 16 residues. Germline V gene sequence: CDR1 MGHRA, CDR2 YSYEKL. V was trimmed by 2 bases and J by 7 bases, leaving 15 bases between them. The CDR3 region is CASSQTGGARNSPLHF. The CDR3, as DNA: TGCGCCAGCAGCCAAACGGGGGGGGCAAGGAATTCACCCCTCCACTTT.

V and J are TRBV7-3 and TRBJ2-1, with D unclear. The germline CDR1 and CDR2 sequences are SGHTA and FQGTGA. The V end was cut by 5 bases, the J end by 6 bases, with 23 bases between. The CDR3 spans 17 residues. This CDR3 reads CASSLSSSRVLSNEQFF. For the CDR3, the DNA is TGTGCCAGCAGCCTCTCTTCTTCCCGAGTATTGAGCAATGAGCAGTTCTTC. The variable domain in full, with the rest retrieved from reference TRBV7-3 and TRBJ2-1, is GAGVSQTPSNKVTEKGKYVELRCDPISGHTALYWYRQSLGQGPEFLIYFQGTGAADDSGLPNDRFFAVRPEGSVSTLKIQRTERGDSAVYLCASSLSSSRVLSNEQFFGPGTRLTVL.

The chain joins TRBV14 to TRBJ1-2; possibly TRBD1 for D (5 bases). CDR3 length: 13 amino acids. Germline-derived CDR1 and CDR2 are SGHDN and FVKESK. The V end was cut by 4 bases, the J end by 7 bases, with 13 bases between. The CDR3 region is CASSPNPGGGYTF. CDR3 DNA sequence: TGTGCCAGCAGCCCTAACCCGGGGGGTGGCTACACCTTC.

The chain recombines TRBV7-8 with TRBJ2-5; weak D call: TRBD2 (6 bases). Deletions cut 6 bases from V and 5 bases from J, with 16 bases between. This CDR3 contains 14 residues. Per the germline V gene, CDR1 is SGHVS and CDR2 is FQNEAQ. CDR3 DNA sequence: TGTGCCAGCAGTCCCGGGGGTAGAGGGGAGACCCAGTACTTC. Residues: CASSPGGRGETQYF.

The V gene is TRBV7-9, the J gene TRBJ2-7; TRBD1 agrees at 10 bases. Germline V gene lookup returns CDR1 SEHNR and CDR2 FQNEAQ (reference sequence). The CDR3 loop spans 15 amino acids. Germline trimming cut 5 bases from V and 4 bases from J; bases unmatched to any gene: 8. CDR3 in DNA: TGTGCCAGCAGCAGGCCGGGACAGGGGACTTACGAGCAGTACTTC. This encodes CASSRPGQGTYEQYF.

As DNA, the CDR3 is TGTGCCAGCAGCGCCGGAGCAGAAACTAACTATGGCTACACCTTC. Its protein product is CASSAGAETNYGYTF. V usage is TRBV6-5 and J usage is TRBJ1-2, with D uncertain. Germline CDR1 is MNHEY and CDR2 is SVGAGI. The CDR3 totals 15 residues. Trimming shortened V by 6 bases and J by 0 bases, and 14 bases separated the two germline ends.

V usage is TRBV27 and J usage is TRBJ1-6, with D possibly being TRBD1 (5 bases). Trimming took off 3 bases at V and 10 bases at J, with 10 bases between the two ends. The CDR3 covers 13 residues. Germline V gives CDR1 MNHEY, CDR2 SMNVEV (reference sequence). For the CDR3, the DNA is TGTGCCAGCAGTTTCAGGGACTACTCACCCCTCCACTTT. Its translation is CASSFRDYSPLHF.

CDR3 residues: CASSFSGFTGELFF. The CDR3 DNA is TGTGCCAGCAGCTTTTCAGGGTTCACCGGGGAGCTGTTTTTT. This chain links TRBV7-9 with TRBJ2-2; D is possibly TRBD1 (5 bases). V shed 3 bases and J shed 4 bases, with 9 bases lying between them. The CDR3 runs to 14 residues. Germline CDR1 and CDR2: SEHNR and FQNEAQ (reference sequence).

The table lists this clone with a few counts. The genes are TRBV5-5 and TRBJ2-1; no reliable D call. From germline, CDR1 is SGHKS and CDR2 YYEKEE (reference sequence). Trimming took 3 bases from V and 12 from J, leaving 13 bases between them. There are 12 residues in the CDR3. The CDR3, as DNA: TGTGCCAGCAGCTCGAACGCTATGAGGCAGTTCTTC. It yields the protein CASSSNAMRQFF. Based on the CDR3 plus reference TRBV5-5 and TRBJ2-1, the full variable domain is DAGVTQSPTHLIKTRGQQVTLRCSPISGHKSVSWYQQVLGQGPQFIFQYYEKEERGRGNFPDRFSARQFPNYSSELNVNALLLGDSALYLCASSSNAMRQFFGPGTRLTVL.

This clone was observed a handful of times. This chain joins TRBV19 and TRBJ1-6; perhaps TRBD1 as D (6 bases). The CDR3 is 18 amino acids. The germline V gene has CDR1 LNHDA and CDR2 SQIVND (reference sequence). V was clipped by 6 bases and J by 0 bases, with 18 bases between them. The CDR3 bases are TGTGCCAGTAGCGCTACCGGGACACTGAGCTCCTATAATTCACCCCTCCACTTT. Translation gives CASSATGTLSSYNSPLHF.

The chain couples TRBV3-1 (or the pseudogene TRBV3-2) to TRBJ1-6; D is perhaps TRBD1 (6 bases). Looked up from germline, CDR1 is LGHDT and CDR2 is YNNKEL (reference sequence). The V and J ends lost 7 bases and 9 bases respectively, with 22 bases between them. The CDR3 has 16 residues. The CDR3 nucleotides are TGTGCCAGCACCAACAGGGTGACTGTAAGGATTTCACCCCTCCACTTT. The encoded protein is CASTNRVTVRISPLHF.

The rearrangement joins TRBV15 to TRBJ2-3; TRBD2 is a possible D gene (6 bases). Trimming pared 1 base from V and 0 bases from J, leaving 11 bases between. Germline CDR1 is LNHNV and CDR2 is YYDKDF (reference sequence). The CDR3 is 16 amino acids. The CDR3 loop reads CATSRGGEDSTDTQYF. CDR3 sequence (DNA): TGTGCCACCAGCAGAGGGGGGGAGGATAGCACAGATACGCAGTATTTT.

J is TRBJ1-2 and V is TRBV28; the match to TRBD1 covers 9 bases. V dropped 0 bases and J dropped 0; count of bases not matched to a gene: 5. The germline CDR1 and CDR2 sequences are MDHEN and SYDVKM. This CDR3 comprises 17 residues. The CDR3 sequence is CASSLWHRGQANYGYTF. CDR3 DNA sequence: TGTGCCAGCAGTTTATGGCACAGGGGGCAAGCTAACTATGGCTACACCTTC.

The V call is TRBV11-2, the J call TRBJ2-1; D not resolved. This CDR3 has 15 amino acids. V was pared by 1 base and J by 7 bases, with 14 bases between. CDR1 and CDR2 (germline): SGHAT, FQNNGV. The CDR3 nucleotides are TGTGCCAGCAGCTTAGTTCTTATAACGAGGAATGAGCAGTTCTTC. This gives the protein CASSLVLITRNEQFF.

The chain couples TRBV30 to TRBJ1-4, with unresolved D. V dropped 1 base and J dropped 12 bases, with 18 bases sitting between them. The CDR3 has 14 amino acids. Germline V lookup: CDR1 GTSNPN, CDR2 SVGIG (reference sequence). CDR3 region: CAWSGSNNKAELFF. The CDR3 DNA sequence: TGTGCCTGGAGTGGCTCCAACAATAAGGCGGAACTGTTTTTT. Using reference TRBV30 and TRBJ1-4 for the parts outside the CDR3, the full variable domain is SQTIHQWPATLVQPVGSPLSLECTVEGTSNPNLYWYRQAAGRGLQLLFYSVGIGQISSEVPQNLSASRPQDRQFILSSKKLLLSDSGFYLCAWSGSNNKAELFFGSGTQLSVL.

V usage is TRBV19 and J usage is TRBJ2-5, with D tentatively TRBD1 (5 bases). Germline V lookup: CDR1 LNHDA, CDR2 SQIVND (reference sequence). This CDR3 is built from 13 residues. V was pared by 6 bases and J by 5 bases, with 13 bases between. In nucleotides, the CDR3 is TGTGCCAGTAGCCCCCCAAAGGGGGAGACCCAGTACTTC. The encoded protein is CASSPPKGETQYF.

The chain carries TRBV27 and TRBJ1-2; D uncertain. Germline lookup yields CDR1 MNHEY and CDR2 SMNVEV (reference sequence). V dropped 2 bases and J dropped 4 bases, with 14 bases sitting between them. The CDR3 is 15 amino acids. The CDR3 DNA sequence: TGTGCCAGCAGTTTAGATGGGAGGTGGGTCTATGGCTACACCTTC. Translating it yields CASSLDGRWVYGYTF.